Following are 30 T cell receptor beta chains from one sample sequenced in a study of blood T cell repertoires in COVID-19 (dated by TCRdb to about 2020). The library was made by the immunoSEQ multiplex PCR assay. This immuneACCESS table, as held by TCRdb, lists in-frame sequences with V and J called but not all clones. Of the missing ones, under half trace to an unresolved V gene in checked studies; the others have no known cause. The sample yields roughly 200,000 clones; roughly 84% were counted once. Of the sample, roughly 13% falls within the top ten clones. The specimen was peripheral blood. The receptors were sampled from a human donor in a cohort sampled during active COVID-19.

This clone was counted once. The chain links TRBV30 to TRBJ2-6; 7 bases are shared with TRBD1. This CDR3 spans 15 amino acids. Germline-derived CDR1 and CDR2 are GTSNPN and SVGIG (reference sequence). Trimming removed 7 bases from V and 2 bases from J; junction bases left unmatched: 8. The CDR3 spells CALDQGVTGANVLTF. The CDR3 nucleotides read TGTGCCTTGGACCAGGGGGTCACTGGGGCCAACGTCCTGACTTTC.

The chain employs TRBV6-6 and TRBJ2-3; 10 positions match TRBD2. With V trimmed by 6 bases and J by 2 bases, 5 bases remained unmatched. The CDR3 loop spans 15 amino acids. CDR1 and CDR2 from the germline V gene are MNHNY and SVGAGI (reference sequence). The CDR3 loop is CASRDGLAATDTQYF. As DNA, the CDR3 is TGTGCCAGCAGAGACGGACTAGCGGCCACAGATACGCAGTATTTT.

The sample holds one count of this clone. The gene calls are TRBV24-1 and TRBJ2-7, with D perhaps TRBD1 (5 bases). Germline V gene lookup returns CDR1 KGHDR and CDR2 SFDVKD. The CDR3 consists of 15 residues. Trimming took off 1 base at V and 0 bases at J, with 9 bases between the two ends. For the CDR3, the DNA is TGTGCCACCAGTGATTTAAGCAGGGACTCCTACGAGCAGTACTTC. Amino acids: CATSDLSRDSYEQYF.

To note about this clone: Other DNA sequences in this sample translate to the same CDR3. This chain uses TRBV18 with TRBJ1-5; tentatively, D is TRBD1 (6 bases). The CDR3 is 13 residues long. The germline CDR1 and CDR2 sequences are KGHSH and LQKENI. V was trimmed by 2 bases and J by 4 bases, leaving 6 bases between them. The CDR3 bases are TGTGCCAGCTCACCAGGGACAAATCAGCCCCAGCATTTT. Translating gives CASSPGTNQPQHF.

There are a few counts of this clone. V gene TRBV6-5 combines with J gene TRBJ1-6; 9 positions agree with TRBD1. The junction had 5 bases not matched to a gene; V was cut back by 6 bases and J by 11 bases. The CDR3 contains 13 residues. Germline V gene sequence: CDR1 MNHEY, CDR2 SVGAGI. CDR3 amino acids: CASRSGQGTPLHF. The CDR3 DNA follows: TGTGCCAGCAGATCCGGACAGGGGACACCCCTCCACTTT.

The J gene is TRBJ1-1, the V gene TRBV25-1; a weak D match, TRBD1 (5 bases). This CDR3 has 13 amino acids. Looked up from germline, CDR1 is MGHDK and CDR2 is SYGVNS. V was cut by 2 bases and J by 7 bases, with 11 bases left in between. The CDR3 DNA reads TGTGCCAGCAGTGAACAAGGAGGGGTTGAAGCTTTCTTT. Protein product: CASSEQGGVEAFF.

The chain uses TRBV27 and TRBJ2-7; D is possibly TRBD1 (6 bases). Germline CDR1 and CDR2: MNHEY and SMNVEV (reference sequence). The CDR3 is made up of 15 amino acids. The ends were cut back, 0 bases at V and 7 bases at J, with 16 bases in the middle. CDR3 region: CASSLSRRGGEEQYF. The CDR3 DNA reads as TGTGCCAGCAGTTTATCACGCAGGGGCGGTGAGGAGCAGTACTTC.

This clone was seen a handful of times. The chain joins TRBV2 to TRBJ2-2, with a possible D match to TRBD2 (6 bases). The V end lost 5 bases, the J end lost 4 bases, and 17 bases lay between the germline ends. The CDR3 extends over 16 amino acids. Germline CDR1 is SNHLY and CDR2 is FYNNEI. The CDR3 DNA follows: TGTGCCAGCAGTAAGGGACTCCCCTCCAGCACCGGGGAGCTGTTTTTT. This codes for CASSKGLPSSTGELFF.

The rearrangement uses TRBV4-1 and TRBJ1-1; no firm D call. Trimming cost V 0 bases and J 7 bases, with 9 bases left between them. Germline V CDR1 and CDR2: MGHRA, YSYEKL. The CDR3 consists of 13 residues. In nucleotides, the CDR3 is TGCGCCAGCAGCCAAGATAGTGAGTTTGAAGCTTTCTTT. Translation gives CASSQDSEFEAFF.

This chain links TRBV11-2 with TRBJ1-6; TRBD1 agrees at 7 bases. CDR3 length equals 14 residues. Germline V CDR1 and CDR2: SGHAT, FQNNGV. V lost 3 bases to trimming and J lost 5 bases; unmatched junction nucleotides: 1. CDR3 amino acids: CASSLGQNNSPLHF. The CDR3 nucleotides are TGTGCCAGCAGCTTGGGACAGAATAATTCACCCCTCCACTTT. Together with reference TRBV11-2 and TRBJ1-6, the CDR3 gives the full variable domain: EAGVAQSPRYKIIEKRQSVAFWCNPISGHATLYWYQQILGQGPKLLIQFQNNGVVDDSQLPKDRFSAERLKGVDSTLKIQPAKLEDSAVYLCASSLGQNNSPLHFGNGTRLTVT.

This chain joins TRBV28 and TRBJ1-1; D is undetermined. The CDR3 consists of 12 residues. The V gene's germline CDR1 is MDHEN and CDR2 SYDVKM. Deletions cut 3 bases from V and 7 bases from J, with 9 bases between. CDR3 protein: CASSFGVGEAFF. For the CDR3, the DNA is TGTGCCAGCAGTTTCGGGGTGGGTGAAGCTTTCTTT.

J is TRBJ2-2 and V is TRBV14, with 9 bases that match TRBD1. The CDR3 is 15 residues long. Germline V CDR1 and CDR2: SGHDN, FVKESK. V trimming: 4 bases; J trimming: 4 bases; junction bases outside the gene matches: 4. In DNA, the CDR3 is TGTGCCAGCAGCCGGGACAGGGCGGGCACCGGGGAGCTGTTTTTT. This gives the protein CASSRDRAGTGELFF.

This clone was counted between two and nine times. J is TRBJ1-1 and V is TRBV6-6, with TRBD1 matching 8 bases. Germline V gene lookup returns CDR1 MNHNY and CDR2 SVGAGI (reference sequence). The CDR3 length is 15 residues. The J segment lost 5 bases and the V segment lost 4 bases, leaving 9 bases of the junction unmatched. The CDR3 is CASSLETGAGTEAFF. DNA for the CDR3: TGTGCCAGCAGTTTGGAGACAGGGGCAGGTACTGAAGCTTTCTTT.

The V and J genes are TRBV4-2 and TRBJ2-3; D is possibly TRBD1 (5 bases). V was trimmed by 0 bases and J by 5 bases, leaving 12 bases between them. The CDR3 is 15 amino acids. CDR1 and CDR2 (germline): LGHNA, YNFKEQ. The CDR3 nucleotides are TGTGCCAGCAGCCAAGATGGGGCAGATCTAGATACGCAGTATTTT. This translates into CASSQDGADLDTQYF.

The chain employs TRBV2 and TRBJ1-6, with 7 bases identical to TRBD1. CDR3 length: 16 residues. The V gene end was trimmed by 7 bases and the J gene end by 0 bases; junction bases not matched to a gene: 6. Germline CDR1 reads SNHLY; CDR2 reads FYNNEI. CDR3 sequence: CASNGQVLSYNSPLHF. The CDR3 DNA reads as TGTGCCAGCAACGGACAGGTCCTCTCCTATAATTCACCCCTCCACTTT.

This chain links TRBV5-1 with TRBJ2-2; the match to TRBD2 covers 7 bases. Germline V gene lookup returns CDR1 SGHRS and CDR2 YFSETQ. V lost 2 bases to trimming and J lost 8 bases; unmatched junction nucleotides: 6. This CDR3 has 14 amino acids. This CDR3 is CASSLGGSMGELFF. CDR3 sequence (DNA): TGCGCCAGCAGCTTAGGCGGGAGTATGGGGGAGCTGTTTTTT.

The genes are TRBV28 and TRBJ1-5; TRBD1 is a possible D gene (5 bases). CDR1 is MDHEN, CDR2 SYDVKM, per germline. The V gene lost 1 base and the J gene lost 2 bases, with 9 bases spanning the gap. This CDR3 spans 15 amino acids. Here the CDR3 reads CASSLSWGGNQPQHF. CDR3 in DNA: TGTGCCAGCAGTTTATCTTGGGGGGGCAATCAGCCCCAGCATTTT.

The chain links TRBV5-1 to TRBJ2-3, with 11 positions matching TRBD2. The length of the CDR3 is 17 residues. Germline lookup yields CDR1 SGHRS and CDR2 YFSETQ. The V segment lost 4 bases and the J segment 0 bases; nucleotides outside the gene matches: 7. CDR3 nucleotides: TGCGCCAGCAGCCCCCAGACTAGCGGGAAAAGCACAGATACGCAGTATTTT. Protein: CASSPQTSGKSTDTQYF.

The genes are TRBV28 and TRBJ2-7; 8 nucleotides line up with TRBD1. CDR1 is MDHEN and CDR2 is SYDVKM in the germline V gene. CDR3 length: 14 residues. The ends lost 5 bases at V and 3 bases at J; junction bases unmatched: 6. CDR3 nucleotide sequence: TGTGCCAGCAGTCTCTGGACAGGGCTCTACGAGCAGTACTTC. Translated, it gives CASSLWTGLYEQYF.

This rearrangement joins TRBV5-1 to TRBJ2-7; TRBD1 matches 8 bases. V gave up 4 bases and J gave up 6 bases; unmatched junction bases: 3. CDR3 size: 12 residues. CDR1 is SGHRS, CDR2 YFSETQ, per germline. The CDR3 DNA sequence: TGCGCCAGCAGCCCGGGGACAGGCGAGCAGTACTTC. It codes for CASSPGTGEQYF.

The J gene is TRBJ1-5, the V gene TRBV28, with D perhaps matching TRBD1 (6 bases). Deletions cut 6 bases from V and 7 bases from J, with 22 bases between. Per the germline V gene, CDR1 is MDHEN and CDR2 is SYDVKM. This CDR3 region has 16 residues. The CDR3 loop reads CASSPTRGQYNQPQHF. The CDR3 DNA reads as TGTGCCAGCAGCCCGACCCGAGGACAGTACAACCAGCCCCAGCATTTT.

The rearrangement joins TRBV14 to TRBJ2-1; D perhaps matches TRBD1 (6 bases). V was trimmed by 3 bases and J by 0 bases, leaving 21 bases between them. The CDR3 consists of 19 residues. Germline V gene lookup returns CDR1 SGHDN and CDR2 FVKESK. This chain's CDR3 is CASSHSPAGQNPSYNEQFF. The DNA of the CDR3 is TGTGCCAGCAGCCATTCCCCAGCAGGACAGAACCCCTCCTACAATGAGCAGTTCTTC.

This clone was seen more than once but under ten times. This chain links TRBV27 with TRBJ1-2, with TRBD1 matching 9 bases. The CDR3 is 14 amino acids. Per the germline V gene, CDR1 is MNHEY and CDR2 is SMNVEV (reference sequence). V gave up 7 bases and J gave up 4 bases; unmatched junction bases: 7. Here the CDR3 reads CASKPGQGPYGYTF. CDR3 nucleotides: TGTGCCAGCAAACCGGGACAGGGCCCCTATGGCTACACCTTC.

In this sample, this clone turned up a few times. The chain has TRBV3-1 (or the pseudogene TRBV3-2) and TRBJ1-4; possible D gene TRBD1, 6 bases. The CDR3 covers 12 residues. Germline V gene data show CDR1 as LGHDT and CDR2 as YNNKEL (reference sequence). V shed 1 base and J shed 13 bases, with 10 bases lying between them. The CDR3 coding sequence is TGTGCCAGCAGCCAAGTAGGGGGGGTACTGTTTTTT. Amino acids: CASSQVGGVLFF.

The chain links TRBV18 to TRBJ2-3, with TRBD1 matching 10 bases. Looked up from germline, CDR1 is KGHSH and CDR2 is LQKENI. V was clipped by 5 bases and J by 6 bases; unmatched bases: 8. The CDR3 length is 15 residues. The CDR3 sequence is CASSSTGQGHDTQYF. CDR3 nucleotide sequence: TGTGCCAGCTCATCAACGGGACAGGGGCACGATACGCAGTATTTT.

This rearrangement joins TRBV21-1 to TRBJ2-7; TRBD2 is the table's D call and was not checked against the DNA. TRBV21-1 is a pseudogene locus. CDR3 length equals 14 residues. The CDR3 DNA reads TGTGCCAGCAGCAGGCCGGGAGGTCTCCTCGAGCAGTACTTC. Translating it yields CASSRPGGLLEQYF.

The chain recombines TRBV24-1 with TRBJ2-7; 8 bases map to TRBD2. The CDR3 has 12 residues. CDR1 is KGHDR and CDR2 is SFDVKD in the germline V gene. Unmatched junction bases numbered 5, after V lost 5 bases and J lost 9 bases. CDR3 residues: CATSATSGGQYF. The DNA of the CDR3 is TGTGCCACCAGTGCTACTAGCGGCGGGCAGTACTTC.

This rearrangement joins TRBV19 to TRBJ2-3; 9 bases are shared with TRBD2. This CDR3 comprises 16 residues. V lost 5 bases to trimming and J lost 2 bases; unmatched junction nucleotides: 8. Germline CDR1 is LNHDA and CDR2 is SQIVND (reference sequence). CDR3 loop: CASSPWASGATDTQYF. The CDR3 DNA follows: TGTGCCAGTAGTCCTTGGGCTAGCGGGGCCACAGATACGCAGTATTTT.

The chain is built from TRBV27 and TRBJ2-7; D may be TRBD1 (6 bases). Trimming stripped 3 bases from V and 4 bases from J, with 16 bases between. The germline CDR1 and CDR2 sequences are MNHEY and SMNVEV (reference sequence). The CDR3 loop spans 15 amino acids. The DNA of the CDR3 is TGTGCCAGCAGTTTTTATCAGCAGGGGCCTTACGAGCAGTACTTC. Translating gives CASSFYQQGPYEQYF.

The V and J genes are TRBV11-2 and TRBJ2-7; 7 bases are shared with TRBD1. Germline V gives CDR1 SGHAT, CDR2 FQNNGV. J was trimmed by 4 bases and V by 6 bases; bases with no gene match: 12. This CDR3 is built from 15 residues. The CDR3 DNA reads as TGTGCCAGCAGACTTACCGGGACAGATCTATACGAGCAGTACTTC. Protein product: CASRLTGTDLYEQYF.